This entry describes one TCR beta chain. The sample originates from a study of blood T cell repertoires in COVID-19. Overall study: Samples came from the United States, Italy and Spain, spanning acute and convalescent COVID-19. Nucleic acid was either cDNA or gDNA, and it came from T cells, B-cell-depleted T cells, or PBMCs.

Study processing details: Cell counts per sample came from amplifying reference gene primers. Produced via immunoSEQ multiplex PCR; TCRdb's table is partial and in-frame only. The DNA gave D and trimming, while V, J and clone size come from that table. The table records around 400,000 clones, 89% of them present only once. This CDR3 contains 14 residues. The germline V gene has CDR1 SGHNT and CDR2 YENEEA. The V end lost 1 base, the J end lost 7 bases, and 14 bases lay between the germline ends. The chain carries TRBV11-3 and TRBJ2-7, with D maybe TRBD2 (7 bases). The sequence came from a man aged 40-49 years with acute or convalescent COVID-19. Material for sequencing was peripheral blood. CDR3 sequence (DNA): TGTGCCAGCAGCTTAGGTCGGGGGGCAGCAGAGCAGTACTTC. It encodes CASSLGRGAAEQYF.